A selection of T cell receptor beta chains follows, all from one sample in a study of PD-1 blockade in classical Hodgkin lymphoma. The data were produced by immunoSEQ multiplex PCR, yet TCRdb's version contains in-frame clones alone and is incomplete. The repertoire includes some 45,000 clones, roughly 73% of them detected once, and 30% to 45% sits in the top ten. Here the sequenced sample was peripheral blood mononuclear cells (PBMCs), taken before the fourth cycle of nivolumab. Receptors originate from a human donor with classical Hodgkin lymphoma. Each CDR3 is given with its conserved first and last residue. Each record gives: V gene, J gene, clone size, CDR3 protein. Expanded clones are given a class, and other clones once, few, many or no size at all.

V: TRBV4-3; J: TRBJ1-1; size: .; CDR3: CASSQVGAGWDTEAFF
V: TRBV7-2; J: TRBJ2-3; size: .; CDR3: CASSLQITDTQYF
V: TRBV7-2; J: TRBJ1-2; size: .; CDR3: CASSQLVRGRDYTF
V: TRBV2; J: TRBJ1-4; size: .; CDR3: CASSDTGTGFEKLFF
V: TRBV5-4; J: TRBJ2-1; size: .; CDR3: CASSLGTTTEYNEQFF
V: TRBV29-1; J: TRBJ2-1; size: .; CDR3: CSANGVWGGRGEQFF
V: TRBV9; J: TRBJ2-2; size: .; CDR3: CASSPTHWTTGELFF
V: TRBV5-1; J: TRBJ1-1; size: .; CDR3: CASGRGGNTEAFF
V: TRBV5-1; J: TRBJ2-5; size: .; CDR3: CASSLGVLTTGEETQYF
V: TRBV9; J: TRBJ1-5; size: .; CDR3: CASSVEAVEVNQPQHF
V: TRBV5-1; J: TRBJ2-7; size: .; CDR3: CASSSFSGGGYEQYF
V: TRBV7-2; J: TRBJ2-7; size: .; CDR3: CASSTIGSSMGYF
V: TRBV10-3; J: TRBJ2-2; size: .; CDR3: CAISEARNTGELFF
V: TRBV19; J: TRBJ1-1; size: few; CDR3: CASSIDHRAFGEAFF
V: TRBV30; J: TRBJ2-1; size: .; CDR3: CASGTGASNEQFF
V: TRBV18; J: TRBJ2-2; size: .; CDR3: CASSPRMTGGAKTGELFF
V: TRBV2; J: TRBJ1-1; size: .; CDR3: CASSDRGLEAFF
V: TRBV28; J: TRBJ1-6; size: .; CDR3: CASSRSGDGGYSPLHF
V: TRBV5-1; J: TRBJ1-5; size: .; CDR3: CASSPEGNQPQHF
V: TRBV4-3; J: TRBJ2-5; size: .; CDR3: CASSQGGNPRETQYF
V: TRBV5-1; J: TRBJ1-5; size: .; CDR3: CASSLGQNNQPQHF
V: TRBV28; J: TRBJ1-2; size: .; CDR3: CASRMTGGYGYTF
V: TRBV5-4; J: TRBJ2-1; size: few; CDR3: CASSFAGGPSSYNEQFF
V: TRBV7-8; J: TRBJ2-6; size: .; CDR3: CASSLATSGANVLTF
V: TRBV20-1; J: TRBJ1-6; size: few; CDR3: CSASYNSPLHF
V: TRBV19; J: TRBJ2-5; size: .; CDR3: CASSIQARRETQYF
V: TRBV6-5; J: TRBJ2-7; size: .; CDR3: CVRTGVREQYF
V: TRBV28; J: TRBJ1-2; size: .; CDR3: CASSPWTGRGLYGYTF
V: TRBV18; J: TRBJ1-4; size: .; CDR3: CASSLSTGHNEKLFF
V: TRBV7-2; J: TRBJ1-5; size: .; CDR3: CASSEGDQPQHF
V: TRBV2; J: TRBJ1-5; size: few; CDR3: CASRGTANGPQHF
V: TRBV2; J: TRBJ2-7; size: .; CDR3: CASSERREQYF
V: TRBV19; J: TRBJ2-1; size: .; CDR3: CASSMTVSSYNEQFF
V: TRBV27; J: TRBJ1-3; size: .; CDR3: CASSFQGVAGNTIYF
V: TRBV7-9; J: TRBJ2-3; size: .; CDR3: CASSLGSEKDTQYF
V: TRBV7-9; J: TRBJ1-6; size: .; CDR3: CASSFSGAGRDSPLHF
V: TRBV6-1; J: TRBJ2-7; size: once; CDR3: CASSERAASEQYF
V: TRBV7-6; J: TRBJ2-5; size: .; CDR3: CASLPGPTQETQYF
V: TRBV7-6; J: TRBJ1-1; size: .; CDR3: CASSSDRVTEAFF
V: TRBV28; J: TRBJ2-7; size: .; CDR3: CASTSGRDRGDEQYF
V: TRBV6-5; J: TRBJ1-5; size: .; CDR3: CASSYSDPPYSQHF
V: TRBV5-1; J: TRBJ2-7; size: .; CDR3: CASSLADSPHSYEQYF
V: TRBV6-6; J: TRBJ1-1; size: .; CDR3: CASRTGQQTTEAFF
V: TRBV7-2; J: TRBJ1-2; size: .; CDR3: CASSLDREGYTF
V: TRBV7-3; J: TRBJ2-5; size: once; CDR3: CASSLRGQFFETQYF
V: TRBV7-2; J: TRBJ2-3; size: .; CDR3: CASSLWASGGTDTQYF
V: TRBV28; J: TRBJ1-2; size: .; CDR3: CASSRGGTGAGYGYTF
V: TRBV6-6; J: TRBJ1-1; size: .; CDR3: CASSYSSQGAAEAFF
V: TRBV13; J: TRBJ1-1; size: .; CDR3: CASSSGLKNTEAFF
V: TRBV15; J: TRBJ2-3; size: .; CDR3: CATSRASRATDTQYF
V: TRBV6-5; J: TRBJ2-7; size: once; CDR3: CASSRLGASYEQYF
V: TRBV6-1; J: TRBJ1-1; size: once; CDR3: CASRFDMNTEAFF
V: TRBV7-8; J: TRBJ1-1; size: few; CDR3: CASSLGETEAFF
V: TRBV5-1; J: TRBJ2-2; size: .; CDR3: CASSMGDRETGELFF
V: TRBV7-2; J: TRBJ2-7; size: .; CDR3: CASSLDPGGRYEQYF
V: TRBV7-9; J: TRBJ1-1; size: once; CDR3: CASITRDSEFGTEAFF
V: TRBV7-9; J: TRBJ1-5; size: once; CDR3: CASSKGQISNQPQHF
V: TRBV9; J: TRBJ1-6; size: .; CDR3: CASSDGGQGFNSPLHF
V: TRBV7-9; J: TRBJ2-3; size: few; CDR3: CATGTVRDTQYF
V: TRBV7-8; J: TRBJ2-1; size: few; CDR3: CASSPGQGNEQFF